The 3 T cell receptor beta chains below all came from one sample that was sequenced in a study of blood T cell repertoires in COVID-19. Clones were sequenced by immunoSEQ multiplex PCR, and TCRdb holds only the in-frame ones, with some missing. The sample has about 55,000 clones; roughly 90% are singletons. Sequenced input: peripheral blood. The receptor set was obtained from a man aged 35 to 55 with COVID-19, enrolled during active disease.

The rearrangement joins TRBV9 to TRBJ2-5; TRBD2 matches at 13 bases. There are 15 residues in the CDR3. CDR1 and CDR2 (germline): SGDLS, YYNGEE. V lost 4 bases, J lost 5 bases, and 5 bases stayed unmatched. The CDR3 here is CASSTLAGGPETQYF. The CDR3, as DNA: TGTGCCAGCAGCACACTAGCGGGAGGGCCGGAGACCCAGTACTTC.

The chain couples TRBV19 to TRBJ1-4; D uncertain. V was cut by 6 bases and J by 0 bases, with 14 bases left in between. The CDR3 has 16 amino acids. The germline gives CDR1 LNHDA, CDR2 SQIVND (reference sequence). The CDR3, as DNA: TGTGCCAGTAGACCTACCGGGTTTACAACTAATGAAAAACTGTTTTTT. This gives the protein CASRPTGFTTNEKLFF. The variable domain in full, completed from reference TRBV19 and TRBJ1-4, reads DGGITQSPKYLFRKEGQNVTLSCEQNLNHDAMYWYRQDPGQGLRLIYYSQIVNDFQKGDIAEGYSVSREKKESFPLTVTSAQKNPTAFYLCASRPTGFTTNEKLFFGSGTQLSVL.

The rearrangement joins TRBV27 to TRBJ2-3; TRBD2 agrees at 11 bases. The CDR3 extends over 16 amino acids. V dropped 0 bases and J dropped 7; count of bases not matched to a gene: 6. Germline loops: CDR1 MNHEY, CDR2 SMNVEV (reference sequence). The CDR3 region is CASSLSTSGTAYTQYF. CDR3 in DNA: TGTGCCAGCAGTTTATCGACTAGCGGGACTGCATATACGCAGTATTTT.